The following is a T cell receptor (beta chain) sequence with its context. This sample was taken from a study of blood T cell repertoires in COVID-19. Here immunoSEQ multiplex PCR was the method, and the copy in TCRdb shows in-frame clones only, minus some. The sample has over 200,000 clones, 80% to 90% seen once. Germline V gives CDR1 KGHDR, CDR2 SFDVKD. The CDR3 has 15 residues. V was pared by 5 bases and J by 4 bases, with 16 bases between. This rearrangement joins TRBV24-1 to TRBJ1-1, with D possibly matching TRBD1 (5 bases). Sequenced material: peripheral blood. This clonotype originated in a woman aged 50 to 60 with acute or convalescent COVID-19. The CDR3, as DNA: TGTGCCACCAGTGGCACGACAGCAGACCTCACTGAAGCTTTCTTT. Translated, it gives CATSGTTADLTEAFF.